The clone carrying this TCR beta chain has more than one count but fewer than ten. The antigen is undetermined. This CDR3 has 16 amino acids. Trimming cost V 6 bases and J 1 base; bases outside gene matches: 8. CDR1 and CDR2 from the germline V gene are ENHRY and SYGVKD. This sample is drawn from a study of T-cell memory formation after mild COVID-19. Study results and limitations: Proof of SARS-CoV-2 specificity was absent for the second-wave clones that crested on day 37. Clones that shrank (day 15 to 85) were balanced CD4/CD8, whereas later expanders leaned CD4+. Most CD4+ clones that shrank were in CM and EM, while CD8+ ones turned up in EMRA. Some clones that responded were present in memory (sampled pre-infection), which suggests cross-reactive memory joined.

TCRdb re-analysed the 5' RACE reads in MiXCR, keeping a single row per CDR3 protein. Altogether about 90,000 distinct CDR3 sequences are present, about an eighth being singletons, with the ten largest covering roughly a quarter. The sequenced sample was PBMCs or a T cell subset sorted from them (not recorded which). The chain recombines TRBV10-3 with TRBJ2-3; 9 nucleotides align to TRBD2. The source is an adult woman who had mild COVID-19 (a few samples of this study predate the infection). Cell type and time point are not known. The CDR3 here is CAIRTDSGSGTDTQYF. The CDR3 region has the DNA TGTGCCATCAGGACCGATAGCGGGAGTGGCACAGATACGCAGTATTTT.